This T cell receptor (beta chain) was retrieved from a study of T cells in Graves' hyperthyroidism and ophthalmopathy. RNA transcripts were the template for amplifying TCR beta CDR3 regions. TCR CDR3 underwent first-round RT-PCR with the HTBI primer set. Via MiXCR, TCRdb re-called the multiplex PCR reads, giving one row per CDR3 protein. The sample lists about 350,000 distinct CDR3 sequences; roughly 20% were seen once. This clonotype has a count of ten or more. V gave up 4 bases and J gave up 4 bases; unmatched junction bases: 3. Per the germline V gene, CDR1 is MNHEY and CDR2 is SVGAGI. The CDR3 runs 13 residues.

The chain employs TRBV6-5 and TRBJ1-1, with 7 bases aligning to TRBD1. This clonotype originated in a woman aged 40 to 55 with Graves' ophthalmopathy. Sample: blood. In DNA form, the CDR3 reads TGTGCCAGCAGTTTGGACAGGAGCACTGAAGCTTTCTTT. Translated: CASSLDRSTEAFF.